These 23 T cell receptor beta chains share one sample of origin, sequenced in a study of T cells in Graves' hyperthyroidism and ophthalmopathy. Amplification of TCR beta CDR3 regions was performed using RNA transcripts as template. The HTBI primer set was used in a first-round RT-PCR of the TCR CDR3. TCRdb fed the multiplex PCR reads into MiXCR, producing one record per CDR3 protein. Among about 400,000 distinct CDR3 sequences listed, approximately 14% were seen once. The sample comprised blood. The source of these receptors is a young man with Graves' ophthalmopathy.

This clonotype has ten or more counts. The rearrangement links TRBV7-9 to TRBJ1-2; D remains ambiguous. V was clipped by 0 bases and J by 6 bases, with 11 bases between them. CDR3 length: 14 amino acids. Looked up from germline, CDR1 is SEHNR and CDR2 is FQNEAQ (reference sequence). The CDR3 sequence is CASSLAEAGDGYTF. The CDR3, as DNA: TGTGCCAGCAGCTTAGCGGAAGCGGGAGATGGCTACACCTTC.

This clonotype has only a few counts. The V and J genes are TRBV7-9 and TRBJ2-6, with D maybe TRBD2 (6 bases). The CDR3 is 15 residues long. Germline V CDR1 and CDR2: SEHNR, FQNEAQ (reference sequence). Trimming left V 4 bases short and J 2 bases short, with 9 bases between. CDR3 sequence reads: CASSSPGAGANVLTF. The CDR3 coding sequence is TGTGCCAGCAGCTCGCCGGGAGCTGGGGCCAACGTCCTGACTTTC.

This clonotype has ten or more counts. The chain combines TRBV27 with TRBJ2-1; TRBD2 matches 8 bases. V lost 7 bases, J lost 0 bases, and 5 bases stayed unmatched. The CDR3 extends over 15 amino acids. CDR1 is MNHEY, CDR2 SMNVEV, per germline (reference sequence). CDR3 in DNA: TGTGCCAGCAAATTAGCGGGAAACTCCTACAATGAGCAGTTCTTC. The encoded protein is CASKLAGNSYNEQFF.

The J gene is TRBJ2-3, the V gene TRBV7-9; 12 positions match TRBD2. The CDR3 length is 16 residues. Unmatched junction bases numbered 8, after V lost 5 bases and J lost 5 bases. The germline V gene has CDR1 SEHNR and CDR2 FQNEAQ (reference sequence). The CDR3 is CASSPRLAGDIDTQYF. CDR3 DNA: TGTGCCAGCAGCCCGCGACTAGCGGGAGATATAGATACGCAGTATTTT. Filled out from reference TRBV7-9 and TRBJ2-3, the complete variable domain reads DTGVSQNPRHKITKRGQNVTFRCDPISEHNRLYWYRQTLGQGPEFLTYFQNEAQLEKSRLLSDRFSAERPKGSFSTLEIQRTEQGDSAMYLCASSPRLAGDIDTQYFGPGTRLTVL.

This clonotype came up a few times. The chain links TRBV4-1 to TRBJ2-1; 9 bases agree with TRBD2. V lost 0 bases, J lost 5 bases, and 5 bases stayed unmatched. Germline V gene lookup returns CDR1 MGHRA and CDR2 YSYEKL. This CDR3 contains 16 residues. Here the CDR3 DNA reads TGCGCCAGCAGCCAAGATCTAGCGGGGACAAACAATGAGCAGTTCTTC. It translates to CASSQDLAGTNNEQFF.

This clonotype was counted at least ten times. The CDR3 here is CASSLGPSVANEQFF. For the CDR3, the DNA is TGCGCCAGCAGCTTGGGGCCGTCGGTTGCGAATGAGCAGTTCTTC. The chain recombines TRBV5-1 with TRBJ2-1; D is unclear. The CDR3 sequence is 15 residues long. Germline V gene lookup returns CDR1 SGHRS and CDR2 YFSETQ. Deletions cut 0 bases from V and 7 bases from J, with 14 bases between. The full variable domain, in which reference TRBV5-1 and TRBJ2-1 provide the parts outside the CDR3, is KAGVTQTPRYLIKTRGQQVTLSCSPISGHRSVSWYQQTPGQGLQFLFEYFSETQRNKGNFPGRFSGRQFSNSRSEMNVSTLELGDSALYLCASSLGPSVANEQFFGPGTRLTVL.

This clonotype has ten or more counts. The chain combines TRBV3-1 with TRBJ2-1, with D uncertain. V gave up 1 base and J gave up 9 bases, with 10 bases separating them. Germline assignment: CDR1 LGHDT and CDR2 YNNKEL (reference sequence). The CDR3 contains 13 residues. This chain's CDR3 is CASSQGLGFEQFF. DNA for the CDR3: TGTGCCAGCAGCCAAGGGTTAGGGTTTGAGCAGTTCTTC.

The CDR3 DNA reads TGCAGTGCTAGAAGTGGGGCCCATAATGAAAAACTGTTTTTT. Translating it yields CSARSGAHNEKLFF. V is TRBV20-1 and J is TRBJ1-4; weak D call: TRBD1 (5 bases). This CDR3 spans 14 amino acids. Trimming left V 2 bases short and J 4 bases short, with 11 bases between. Germline lookup yields CDR1 DFQATT and CDR2 SNEGSKA (reference sequence).

The V call is TRBV5-1, the J call TRBJ2-6; D is possibly TRBD1 or TRBD2 (5 bases each). In germline, CDR1 is SGHRS, CDR2 YFSETQ. This CDR3 region has 16 residues. The V end was cut by 1 base, the J end by 6 bases, with 14 bases between. This CDR3 reads CASSLWGIELANVLTF. The DNA of the CDR3 is TGCGCCAGCAGCTTGTGGGGGATAGAGTTGGCCAACGTCCTGACTTTC.

In its sample, this clonotype was seen many times. The chain couples TRBV20-1 to TRBJ2-1, with 10 bases identical to TRBD2. The germline gives CDR1 DFQATT, CDR2 SNEGSKA (reference sequence). The length of the CDR3 is 15 residues. Trimming at V came to 6 bases and at J to 0 bases, leaving 5 bases not matched to a gene. The DNA of the CDR3 is TGCAGTGCAACTAGCGGGGATCGCTCCTACAATGAGCAGTTCTTC. Encoded protein: CSATSGDRSYNEQFF.

In this sample, this clonotype turned up a few times. The chain is built from TRBV24-1 and TRBJ2-3; possible D gene TRBD1, 6 bases. Germline V gene data show CDR1 as KGHDR and CDR2 as SFDVKD. V was pared by 5 bases and J by 0 bases, with 14 bases between. This CDR3 region has 16 residues. The CDR3: CATSARDTASTDTQYF. CDR3 nucleotides: TGTGCCACCAGTGCCCGGGACACCGCTAGCACAGATACGCAGTATTTT.

This clonotype was seen many times. CDR3 nucleotide sequence: TGTGCCAGTGGGACGCCTGGCTATGGCTACACCTTC. Translated, it gives CASGTPGYGYTF. This chain connects TRBV6-4 to TRBJ1-2; the D gene is possibly TRBD1 (5 bases). In germline, CDR1 is MRHNA, CDR2 SNTAGT. Between the trimmed V and J ends, which lost 9 bases and 4 bases, there was a span of 12 bases. The CDR3 loop spans 12 amino acids.

In its sample, this clonotype was seen a few times. The chain uses TRBV4-1 and TRBJ1-2; D not certain. Trimming pared 0 bases from V and 2 bases from J, leaving 10 bases between. Germline V lookup: CDR1 MGHRA, CDR2 YSYEKL. The CDR3 is 15 amino acids. CDR3 DNA: TGCGCCAGCAGCCAAGAGACAACCCTAAACTATGGCTACACCTTC. It is translated as CASSQETTLNYGYTF.

This clonotype has at least ten counts. The genes are TRBV6-1 and TRBJ1-2, with a weak D call TRBD1 (5 bases). Trimming pared 6 bases from V and 5 bases from J, leaving 13 bases between. The germline V gene has CDR1 MNHNS and CDR2 SASEGT. The CDR3 contains 13 residues. Written as DNA, the CDR3 is TGTGCCAGCAGCACGGGACGCCTATATGGCTACACCTTC. It translates to CASSTGRLYGYTF.

This clonotype was recorded a few times. The genes are TRBV2 and TRBJ1-6; TRBD1 matches at 7 bases. CDR3 length: 16 amino acids. Losses at the gene ends were 5 bases for V and 5 bases for J; bases not matched to a gene: 9. Germline V gene data show CDR1 as SNHLY and CDR2 as FYNNEI. The CDR3 is CASSPPRRGHNSPLHF. Here the CDR3 DNA reads TGTGCCAGCAGTCCACCCCGGAGGGGGCATAATTCACCCCTCCACTTT.

Note on this clonotype: A clone one base away is much larger, so this may be a read error. This chain uses TRBV6-2 or TRBV6-3 with TRBJ2-1, with D perhaps matching TRBD2 (7 bases). The CDR3 sequence is 15 residues long. V was cut by 5 bases and J by 6 bases, with 17 bases left in between. Germline V CDR1 and CDR2: MNHEY, SVGEGT. The CDR3 spells CASSRGASACNEQFF. CDR3 in DNA: TGTGCCAGCAGTCGGGGGGCTAGCGCATGCAATGAGCAGTTCTTC.

The chain employs TRBV7-2 and TRBJ2-5, with TRBD2 identical over 7 bases. CDR1 is SGHTA, CDR2 FQGNSA, per germline. J gave up 5 bases and V 6 bases, and 9 bases lay outside the gene matches. There are 14 residues in the CDR3. The CDR3 spells CASSRLAAGETQYF. The DNA of the CDR3 is TGTGCCAGCAGTCGACTAGCTGCGGGGGAGACCCAGTACTTC.

This clonotype was seen ten or more times. The chain is built from TRBV5-5 and TRBJ1-2; 8 bases match TRBD1. The CDR3 runs to 14 residues. The germline gives CDR1 SGHKS, CDR2 YYEKEE (reference sequence). The ends lost 0 bases at V and 8 bases at J; junction bases unmatched: 6. DNA of the CDR3: TGTGCCAGCAGCTTGGCAGGACAGGGTAGGGGCTACACCTTC. It specifies CASSLAGQGRGYTF.

This clonotype was detected a few times. The chain links TRBV20-1 to TRBJ2-5, with 12 bases aligning to TRBD1. The V and J ends lost 4 bases and 5 bases, in that order; junction bases with no gene match: 8. This CDR3 spans 15 amino acids. CDR1 DFQATT and CDR2 SNEGSKA come from the germline V gene (reference sequence). CDR3 sequence: CSATPGDRGQETQYF. CDR3 in DNA: TGCAGTGCTACGCCTGGGGACAGGGGGCAGGAGACCCAGTACTTC.

V gene TRBV20-1 combines with J gene TRBJ1-2; 9 positions agree with TRBD1. J lost 5 bases, V lost 7 bases, and 14 bases had no gene match. The CDR3 loop spans 15 amino acids. Germline assignment: CDR1 DFQATT and CDR2 SNEGSKA (reference sequence). CDR3 nucleotide sequence: TGCAGTGTCCCGGGACAGGGTCTTCCCAAGTATGGCTACACCTTC. Translating it yields CSVPGQGLPKYGYTF.

A note on this clonotype: A much larger clone lies one base from this, so it may be a read error. J is TRBJ1-4 and V is TRBV15; D call uncertain. Germline assignment: CDR1 LNHNV and CDR2 YYDKDF (reference sequence). The CDR3 runs 15 residues. As DNA, the CDR3 is TGTGTCACCAGTCCGGACGGAGCAACTAATGAAAAACTGTTTTTT. Amino acid sequence: CVTSPDGATNEKLFF.

This clonotype was counted ten times or more. V gene TRBV11-2 combines with J gene TRBJ2-3, with D perhaps TRBD2 (5 bases). V lost 5 bases and J lost 0, with 9 bases in between. Per germline, CDR1 SGHAT and CDR2 FQNNGV. The CDR3 totals 14 residues. CDR3 amino acids: CASSISGSTDTQYF. In nucleotides, the CDR3 is TGTGCCAGCAGCATAAGCGGTAGCACAGATACGCAGTATTTT.

This clonotype was recorded at least ten times. The chain employs TRBV5-1 and TRBJ2-1, with a tentative D call TRBD2 (5 bases). Per germline, CDR1 SGHRS and CDR2 YFSETQ. Trimming removed 0 bases from V and 3 bases from J, with 16 bases in between. This CDR3 is 17 amino acids long. The CDR3 bases are TGCGCCAGCAGCTTGGGAACGAGGCGGGCGGACTACAATGAGCAGTTCTTC. It is translated as CASSLGTRRADYNEQFF. The full variable domain, with the rest looked up from reference TRBV5-1 and TRBJ2-1, is KAGVTQTPRYLIKTRGQQVTLSCSPISGHRSVSWYQQTPGQGLQFLFEYFSETQRNKGNFPGRFSGRQFSNSRSEMNVSTLELGDSALYLCASSLGTRRADYNEQFFGPGTRLTVL.